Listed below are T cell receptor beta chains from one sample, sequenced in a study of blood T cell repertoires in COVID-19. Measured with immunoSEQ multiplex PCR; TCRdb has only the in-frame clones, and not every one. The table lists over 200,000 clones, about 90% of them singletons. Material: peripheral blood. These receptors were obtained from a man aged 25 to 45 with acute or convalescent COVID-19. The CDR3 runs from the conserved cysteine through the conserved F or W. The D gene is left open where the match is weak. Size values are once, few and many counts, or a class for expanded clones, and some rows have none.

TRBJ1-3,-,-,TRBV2,CASSEMRRAAGNTIYF,TGTGCCAGCAGTGAAATGAGGAGGGCGGCTGGAAACACCATATATTTT
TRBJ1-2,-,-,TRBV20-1,CSESQVYGYTF,TGCAGTGAGTCACAGGTCTATGGCTACACCTTC
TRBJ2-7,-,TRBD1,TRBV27,CASSSSQGVGEQYF,TGTGCCAGCAGTTCATCACAGGGGGTGGGGGAGCAGTACTTC
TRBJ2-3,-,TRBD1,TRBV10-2,CASTSDRVTDTQYF,TGCGCCAGCACATCGGACAGGGTCACAGATACGCAGTATTTT
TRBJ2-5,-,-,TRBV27,CASSPTSLKTQYF,TGTGCCAGCAGTCCCACGAGCCTGAAGACCCAGTACTTC
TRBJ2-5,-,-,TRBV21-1,CASTPDLSPGGQETQYF,TGTGCCAGCACTCCCGATCTGTCCCCCGGGGGCCAAGAGACCCAGTACTTC
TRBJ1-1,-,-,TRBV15,CATSERRGNTEAFF,TGTGCCACCAGCGAACGGAGAGGGAACACTGAAGCTTTCTTT
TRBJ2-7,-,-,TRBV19,CASSKRGVAETYEQYF,TGTGCCAGTAGTAAACGAGGGGTAGCGGAGACCTACGAGCAGTACTTC
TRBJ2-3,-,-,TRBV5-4,CASRDWGGYPTDTQYF,TGTGCCAGCAGGGATTGGGGGGGCTACCCCACAGATACGCAGTATTTT
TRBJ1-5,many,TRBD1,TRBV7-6,CASSLLQGNGQPQHF,TGTGCCAGCAGCTTATTACAGGGGAACGGTCAGCCCCAGCATTTT
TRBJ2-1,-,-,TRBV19,CASSFGMHNEQFF,TGTGCCAGTAGTTTCGGGATGCACAATGAGCAGTTCTTC
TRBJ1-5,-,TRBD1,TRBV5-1,CASSPGTGLPNQPQHF,TGCGCCAGCAGCCCTGGGACAGGGCTCCCCAATCAGCCCCAGCATTTT
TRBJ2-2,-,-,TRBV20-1,CSASMTNANTGELFF,TGCAGTGCTAGTATGACTAACGCGAACACCGGGGAGCTGTTTTTT
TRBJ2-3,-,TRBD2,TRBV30,CAWSPGLAGDTQYF,TGTGCCTGGAGTCCGGGACTAGCCGGGGATACGCAGTATTTT
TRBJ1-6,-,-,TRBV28,CASFRGVSNSPLHF,TGTGCCAGCTTCAGGGGAGTTTCTAATTCACCCCTCCACTTT
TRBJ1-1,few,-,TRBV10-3,CATQVGGTNTEAFF,TGTGCCACCCAGGTCGGGGGGACGAACACTGAAGCTTTCTTT
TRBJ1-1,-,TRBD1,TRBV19,CASSGRGRDTEAFF,TGTGCCAGTAGTGGCAGGGGGCGGGACACTGAAGCTTTCTTT
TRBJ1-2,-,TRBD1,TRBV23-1,CASRARGQYGYTF,TGCGCCAGCAGGGCTAGGGGACAGTATGGCTACACCTTC
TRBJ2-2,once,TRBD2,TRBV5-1,CASSSTSGRVLTGELFF,TGCGCCAGCAGCTCGACTAGCGGGAGGGTATTGACCGGGGAGCTGTTTTTT
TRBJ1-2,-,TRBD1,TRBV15,CATSRDFTQGNYGYTF,TGTGCCACCAGCAGAGACTTTACACAGGGGAACTATGGCTACACCTTC
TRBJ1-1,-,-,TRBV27,CASSGQGRMNTEAFF,TGTGCCAGCAGCGGGCAGGGCCGGATGAACACTGAAGCTTTCTTT
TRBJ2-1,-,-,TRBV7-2,CASSLDGVTYNEQFF,TGTGCCAGCAGCTTGGACGGGGTGACATACAATGAGCAGTTCTTC
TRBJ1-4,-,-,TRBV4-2,CASSLGGRGDEKLFF,TGTGCCAGCAGCCTGGGGGGCCGGGGGGATGAAAAACTGTTTTTT
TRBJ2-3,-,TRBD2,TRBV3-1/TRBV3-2,CASSPGGGGHTDTQYF,TGTGCCAGCAGCCCCGGCGGCGGGGGGCACACAGATACGCAGTATTTT
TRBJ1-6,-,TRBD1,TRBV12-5,CASGQGQVYNSPLHF,TGTGCTAGTGGTCAGGGACAGGTCTATAATTCACCCCTCCACTTT
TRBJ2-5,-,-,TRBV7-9,CAGGIQGEGTQYF,TGTGCCGGAGGGATTCAAGGAGAGGGGACCCAGTACTTC
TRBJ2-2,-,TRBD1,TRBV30,CAWRGTGGTGELFF,TGTGCCTGGAGAGGGACAGGGGGAACCGGGGAGCTGTTTTTT
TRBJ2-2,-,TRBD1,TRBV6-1,CASSEAGQGTGELFF,TGTGCCAGCAGTGAAGCAGGACAGGGTACCGGGGAGCTGTTTTTT
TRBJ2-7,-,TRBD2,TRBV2,CASSESKIRRERAYEQYF,TGTGCCAGCAGTGAATCGAAAATTAGGCGGGAGAGAGCGTACGAGCAGTACTTC
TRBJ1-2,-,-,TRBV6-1,CASSEHPLAGPYGYTF,TGTGCCAGCAGTGAACATCCGTTGGCGGGACCCTATGGCTACACCTTC
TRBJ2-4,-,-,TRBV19,CASSMDSQNRNIQYF,TGTGCCAGTAGTATGGACAGCCAGAATAGAAACATTCAGTACTTC
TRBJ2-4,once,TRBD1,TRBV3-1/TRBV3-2,CASSAQGPRGIPKNIQYF,TGTGCCAGCAGCGCACAGGGGCCCCGAGGTATTCCCAAAAACATTCAGTACTTC
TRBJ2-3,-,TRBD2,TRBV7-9,CASSQPRGGTDTQYF,TGTGCCAGCAGCCAGCCGCGGGGGGGCACAGATACGCAGTATTTT
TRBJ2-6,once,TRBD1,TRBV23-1,CASSQPCHAGTGCSSSSGANVLTF,TGCGCCAGCAGTCAACCGTGCCACGCCGGGACAGGGTGCTCTAGTTCTTCTGGGGCCAACGTCCTGACTTTC
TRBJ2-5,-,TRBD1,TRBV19,CASSVDRGRETQYF,TGTGCCAGTAGTGTAGACAGGGGTCGAGAGACCCAGTACTTC
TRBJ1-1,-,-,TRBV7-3,CASSPQPGSSTEAFF,TGTGCCAGCAGCCCCCAGCCGGGGTCGAGCACTGAAGCTTTCTTT
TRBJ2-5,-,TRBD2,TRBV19,CASRAGGPQETQYF,TGTGCCAGTAGAGCGGGAGGGCCCCAAGAGACCCAGTACTTC
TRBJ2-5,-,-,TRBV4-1,CASSQDLGAWETQYF,TGCGCCAGCAGCCAAGATCTAGGGGCCTGGGAGACCCAGTACTTC
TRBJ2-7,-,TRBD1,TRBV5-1,CASSWTGSSYEQYF,TGCGCCAGCAGCTGGACAGGGAGCTCCTACGAGCAGTACTTC
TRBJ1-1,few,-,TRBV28,CASSPAGTNTEAFF,TGTGCCAGCAGCCCAGCAGGCACTAACACTGAAGCTTTCTTT
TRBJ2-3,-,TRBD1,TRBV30,CAWSVDRGVDTQYF,TGTGCCTGGAGTGTAGACAGGGGAGTAGATACGCAGTATTTT
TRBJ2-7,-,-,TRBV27,CASSFHSGYEQYF,TGTGCCAGCAGTTTCCACAGCGGCTACGAGCAGTACTTC
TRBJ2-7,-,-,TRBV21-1,CASSKRHGLEQYF,TGTGCCAGCAGCAAACGGCACGGACTAGAGCAGTACTTC
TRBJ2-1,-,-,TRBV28,CASSTTRSRNEQFF,TGTGCCAGCAGTACCACTAGGTCTCGCAATGAGCAGTTCTTC
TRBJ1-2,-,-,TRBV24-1,CATSDRRGGGYTF,TGTGCCACCAGTGATAGGAGGGGCGGAGGCTACACCTTC
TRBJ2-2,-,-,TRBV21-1,CASSKKPGQGTGELFF,TGTGCCAGCAGCAAGAAACCGGGACAGGGGACCGGGGAGCTGTTTTTT
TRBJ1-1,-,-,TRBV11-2,CASSLWASEAFF,TGTGCCAGCAGCCTGTGGGCGTCTGAAGCTTTCTTT
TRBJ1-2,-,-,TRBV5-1,CASSFSGGTNYGYTF,TGCGCCAGCAGCTTTTCCGGAGGGACTAACTATGGCTACACCTTC
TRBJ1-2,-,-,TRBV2,CASSDNSYGYTF,TGTGCCAGCAGTGATAACAGCTATGGCTACACCTTC
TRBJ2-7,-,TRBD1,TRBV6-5,CASRITGGSFYEQYF,TGTGCCAGCAGAATAACAGGGGGATCTTTCTACGAGCAGTACTTC
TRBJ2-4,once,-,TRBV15,CATSREGYKNIQYF,TGTGCCACCAGCAGAGAGGGCTACAAAAACATTCAGTACTTC
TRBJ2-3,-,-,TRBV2,CASSEETMSTDTQYF,TGTGCCAGCAGTGAGGAGACGATGAGCACAGATACGCAGTATTTT
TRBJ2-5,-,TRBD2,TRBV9,CASSVGASGDQETQYF,TGTGCCAGCAGCGTAGGAGCTAGCGGGGACCAAGAGACCCAGTACTTC